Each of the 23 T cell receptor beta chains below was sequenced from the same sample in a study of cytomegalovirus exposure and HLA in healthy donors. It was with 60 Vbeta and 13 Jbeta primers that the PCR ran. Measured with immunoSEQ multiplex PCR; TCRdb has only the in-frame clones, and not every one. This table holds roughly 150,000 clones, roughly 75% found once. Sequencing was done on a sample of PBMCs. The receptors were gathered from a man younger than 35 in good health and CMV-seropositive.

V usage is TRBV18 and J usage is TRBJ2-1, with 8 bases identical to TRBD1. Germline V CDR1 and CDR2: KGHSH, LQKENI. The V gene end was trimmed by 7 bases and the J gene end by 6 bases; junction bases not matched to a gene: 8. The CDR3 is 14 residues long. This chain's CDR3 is CASLRTGQGNEQFF. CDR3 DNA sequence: TGTGCCAGCTTAAGAACTGGACAGGGCAATGAGCAGTTCTTC.

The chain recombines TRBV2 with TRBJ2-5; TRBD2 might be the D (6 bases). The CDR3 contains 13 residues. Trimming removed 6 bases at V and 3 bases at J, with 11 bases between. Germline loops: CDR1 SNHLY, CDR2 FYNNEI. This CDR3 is CASRGRGEETQYF. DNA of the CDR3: TGTGCCAGCAGGGGGCGGGGTGAAGAGACCCAGTACTTC.

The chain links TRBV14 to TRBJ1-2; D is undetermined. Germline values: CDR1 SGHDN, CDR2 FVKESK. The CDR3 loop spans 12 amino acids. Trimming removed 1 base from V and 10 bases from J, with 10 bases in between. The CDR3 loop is CASSQVGRSYTF. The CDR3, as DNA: TGTGCCAGCAGCCAAGTAGGCAGGTCCTACACCTTC.

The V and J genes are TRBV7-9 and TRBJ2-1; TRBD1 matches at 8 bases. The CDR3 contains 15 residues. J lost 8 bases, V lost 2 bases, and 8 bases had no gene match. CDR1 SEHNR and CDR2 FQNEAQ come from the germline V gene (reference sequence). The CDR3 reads CASSLTGRGQDEQFF. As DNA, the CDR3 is TGTGCCAGCAGCTTAACCGGCAGGGGGCAGGATGAGCAGTTCTTC.

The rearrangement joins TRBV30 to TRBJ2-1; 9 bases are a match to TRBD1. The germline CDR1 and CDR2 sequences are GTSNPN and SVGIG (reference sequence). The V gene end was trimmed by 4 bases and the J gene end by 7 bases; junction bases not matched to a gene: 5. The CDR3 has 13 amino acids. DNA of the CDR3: TGTGCCTGGATAGGACAGGGGTTAAATGAGCAGTTCTTC. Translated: CAWIGQGLNEQFF.

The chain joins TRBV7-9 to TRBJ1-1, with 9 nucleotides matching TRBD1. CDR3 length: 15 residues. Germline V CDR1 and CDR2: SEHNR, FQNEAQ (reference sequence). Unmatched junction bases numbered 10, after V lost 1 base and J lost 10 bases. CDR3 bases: TGTGCCAGCAGCTTAGGGGCGGGACAGGGAGGGGGAGCTTTCTTT. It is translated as CASSLGAGQGGGAFF.

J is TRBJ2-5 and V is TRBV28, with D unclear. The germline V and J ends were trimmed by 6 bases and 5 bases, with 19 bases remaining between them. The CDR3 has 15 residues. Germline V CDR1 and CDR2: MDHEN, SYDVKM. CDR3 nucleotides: TGTGCCAGCAGACACCTTCTAGGTTCAGCGGAGACCCAGTACTTC. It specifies CASRHLLGSAETQYF.

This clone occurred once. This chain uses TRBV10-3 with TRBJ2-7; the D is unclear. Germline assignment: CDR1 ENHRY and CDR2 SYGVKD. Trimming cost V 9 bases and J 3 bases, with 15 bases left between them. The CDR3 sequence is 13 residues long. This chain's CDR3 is CAISSDSNYEQYF. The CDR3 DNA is TGTGCCATTTCTTCAGACTCGAACTACGAGCAGTACTTC.

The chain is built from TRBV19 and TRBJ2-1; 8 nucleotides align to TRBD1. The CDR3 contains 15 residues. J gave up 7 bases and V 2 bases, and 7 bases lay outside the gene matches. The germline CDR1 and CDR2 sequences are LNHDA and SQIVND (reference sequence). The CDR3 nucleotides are TGTGCCAGTAGTATACTCCGGACAGGGTCGAATGAGCAGTTCTTC. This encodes CASSILRTGSNEQFF. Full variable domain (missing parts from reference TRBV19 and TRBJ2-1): DGGITQSPKYLFRKEGQNVTLSCEQNLNHDAMYWYRQDPGQGLRLIYYSQIVNDFQKGDIAEGYSVSREKKESFPLTVTSAQKNPTAFYLCASSILRTGSNEQFFGPGTRLTVL.

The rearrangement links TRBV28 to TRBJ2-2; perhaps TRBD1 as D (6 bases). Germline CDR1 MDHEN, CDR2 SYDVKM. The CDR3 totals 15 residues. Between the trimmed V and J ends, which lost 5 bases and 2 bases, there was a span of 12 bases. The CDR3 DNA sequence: TGTGCCAGCAGTCCCCGGACAGAAAACACCGGGGAGCTGTTTTTT. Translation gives CASSPRTENTGELFF.

The CDR3 protein is CASSFDSRGEAFF. In DNA form, the CDR3 reads TGTGCCAGCAGCTTCGACAGTCGTGGTGAAGCTTTCTTT. The rearrangement uses TRBV5-8 and TRBJ1-1, with D perhaps matching TRBD1 (5 bases). Germline V gives CDR1 SGHTS, CDR2 YDEGEE. Trimming took off 2 bases at V and 7 bases at J, with 12 bases between the two ends. This CDR3 contains 13 residues.

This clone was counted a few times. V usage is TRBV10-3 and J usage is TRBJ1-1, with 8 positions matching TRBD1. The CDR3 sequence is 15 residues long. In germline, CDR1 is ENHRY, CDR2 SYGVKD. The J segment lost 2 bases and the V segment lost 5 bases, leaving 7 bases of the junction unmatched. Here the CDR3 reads CAISKNTGGNTEAFF. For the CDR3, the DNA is TGTGCCATCAGTAAAAATACAGGGGGAAACACTGAAGCTTTCTTT.

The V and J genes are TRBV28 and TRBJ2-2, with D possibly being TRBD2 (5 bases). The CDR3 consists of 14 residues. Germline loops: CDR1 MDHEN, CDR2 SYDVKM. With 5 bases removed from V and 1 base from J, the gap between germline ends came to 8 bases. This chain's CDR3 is CASSPGLNTGELFF. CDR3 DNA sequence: TGTGCCAGCAGTCCAGGACTGAACACCGGGGAGCTGTTTTTT. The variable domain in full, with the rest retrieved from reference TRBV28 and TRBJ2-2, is DVKVTQSSRYLVKRTGEKVFLECVQDMDHENMFWYRQDPGLGLRLIYFSYDVKMKEKGDIPEGYSVSREKKERFSLILESASTNQTSMYLCASSPGLNTGELFFGEGSRLTVL.

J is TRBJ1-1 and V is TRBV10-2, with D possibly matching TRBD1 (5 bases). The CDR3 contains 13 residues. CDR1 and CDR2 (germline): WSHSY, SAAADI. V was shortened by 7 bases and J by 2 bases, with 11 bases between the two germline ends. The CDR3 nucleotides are TGCGCCAGCAAAGGACAAGACAACACTGAAGCTTTCTTT. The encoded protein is CASKGQDNTEAFF.

The CDR3 loop is CASSVQIDTEAFF. Here the CDR3 DNA reads TGTGCCAGTAGTGTGCAGATTGACACTGAAGCTTTCTTT. The chain is built from TRBV19 and TRBJ1-1; D gene ambiguous. CDR3 length: 13 amino acids. V was pared by 5 bases and J by 3 bases, with 10 bases between. Germline CDR1 and CDR2: LNHDA and SQIVND (reference sequence).

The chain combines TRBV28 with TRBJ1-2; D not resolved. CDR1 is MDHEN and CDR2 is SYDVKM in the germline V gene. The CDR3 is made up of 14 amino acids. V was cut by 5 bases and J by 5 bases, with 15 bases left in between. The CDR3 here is CASSASRGGYGYTF. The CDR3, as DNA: TGTGCCAGCAGTGCCTCCCGGGGAGGATATGGCTACACCTTC.

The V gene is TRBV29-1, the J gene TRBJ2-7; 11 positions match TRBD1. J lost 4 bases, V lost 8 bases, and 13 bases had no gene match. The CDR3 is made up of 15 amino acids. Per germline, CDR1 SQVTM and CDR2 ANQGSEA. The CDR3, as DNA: TGCAGCCCGCGGACTTGGGACAGGGGGACTTACGAGCAGTACTTC. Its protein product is CSPRTWDRGTYEQYF.

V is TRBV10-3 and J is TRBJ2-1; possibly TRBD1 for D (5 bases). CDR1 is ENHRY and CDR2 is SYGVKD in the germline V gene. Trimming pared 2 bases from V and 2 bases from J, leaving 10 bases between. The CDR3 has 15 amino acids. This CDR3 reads CAISETGHPYNEQFF. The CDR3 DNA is TGTGCCATCAGTGAGACAGGCCACCCCTACAATGAGCAGTTCTTC.

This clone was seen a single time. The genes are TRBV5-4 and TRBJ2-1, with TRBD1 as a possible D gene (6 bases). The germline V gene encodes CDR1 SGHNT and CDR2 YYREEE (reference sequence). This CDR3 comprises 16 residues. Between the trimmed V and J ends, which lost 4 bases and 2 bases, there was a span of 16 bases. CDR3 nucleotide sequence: TGTGCCAGCAGCCCTACAGGGCAGAAGGCCTACAATGAGCAGTTCTTC. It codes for CASSPTGQKAYNEQFF.

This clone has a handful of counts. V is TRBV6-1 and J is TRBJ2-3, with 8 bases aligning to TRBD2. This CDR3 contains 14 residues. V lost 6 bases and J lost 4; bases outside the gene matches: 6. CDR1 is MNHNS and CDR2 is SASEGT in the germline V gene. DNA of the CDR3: TGTGCCAGCAGGGCCGGGACTAGGGCAGATACGCAGTATTTT. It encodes CASRAGTRADTQYF.

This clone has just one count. The chain's CDR3 is CASSLSPAGGREQFF. The CDR3 DNA is TGTGCCAGCAGTTTATCCCCGGCAGGCGGGAGGGAGCAGTTCTTC. The chain employs TRBV27 and TRBJ2-1, with TRBD2 matching over 8 bases. The V gene's germline CDR1 is MNHEY and CDR2 SMNVEV (reference sequence). Losses at the gene ends were 0 bases for V and 10 bases for J; bases not matched to a gene: 8. CDR3 size: 15 residues.

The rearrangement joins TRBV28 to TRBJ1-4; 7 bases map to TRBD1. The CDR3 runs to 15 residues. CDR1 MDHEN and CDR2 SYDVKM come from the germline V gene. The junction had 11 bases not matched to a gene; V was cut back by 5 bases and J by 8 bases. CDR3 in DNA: TGTGCCAGCAGTGAAGACAGGGTAGTTCGGGAAAAACTGTTTTTT. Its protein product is CASSEDRVVREKLFF.

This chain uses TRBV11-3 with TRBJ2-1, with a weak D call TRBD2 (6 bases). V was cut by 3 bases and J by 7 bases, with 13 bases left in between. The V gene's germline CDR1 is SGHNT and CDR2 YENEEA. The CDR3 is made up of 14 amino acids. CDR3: CASSLTRFRNEQFF. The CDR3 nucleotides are TGTGCCAGCAGCTTGACTAGATTCAGGAATGAGCAGTTCTTC.